This TCR beta chain was retrieved from a study of early T cells in non-severe SARS-CoV-2 infection. Individual cDNA molecules were tagged with unique molecular identifiers, the study reported. TCRdb redid the calling of the 5' RACE reads with MiXCR, one entry per CDR3 protein. The table has 45,000 or so distinct CDR3 sequences, about a tenth seen once; the top ten hold roughly 10%. CDR3 size: 16 residues. Per the germline V gene, CDR1 is DFQATT and CDR2 is SNEGSKA (reference sequence). V gave up 3 bases and J gave up 2 bases; unmatched junction bases: 12. The sequenced sample was whole blood. The V gene is TRBV20-1, the J gene TRBJ2-5, with 7 nucleotides matching TRBD2. The sequence came from an adult who was a healthcare worker with PCR-confirmed SARS-CoV-2 infection or an uninfected control (not recorded which). CDR3: CSARPLSGGKQETQYF. The DNA of the CDR3 is TGCAGTGCTAGGCCCCTTTCGGGGGGTAAGCAAGAGACCCAGTACTTC.